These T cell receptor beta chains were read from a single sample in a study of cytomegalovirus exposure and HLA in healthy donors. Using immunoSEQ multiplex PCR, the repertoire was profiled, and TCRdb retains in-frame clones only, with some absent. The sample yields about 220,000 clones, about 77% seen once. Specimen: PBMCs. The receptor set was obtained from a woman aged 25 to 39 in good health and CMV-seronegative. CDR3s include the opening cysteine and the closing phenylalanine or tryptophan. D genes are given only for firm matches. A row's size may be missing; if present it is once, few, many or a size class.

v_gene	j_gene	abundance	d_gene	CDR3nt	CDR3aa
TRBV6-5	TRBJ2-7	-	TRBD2	TGTGCCAGCAGTTACGATGCGGGAGGGGAAACCTACGAGCAGTACTTC	CASSYDAGGETYEQYF
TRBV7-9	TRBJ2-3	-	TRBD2	TGTGCCAGCAGCTTAGTCCCTAGCGGGAGGGACGCAGATACGCAGTATTTT	CASSLVPSGRDADTQYF
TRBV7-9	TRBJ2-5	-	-	TGTGCCAGCAGCTTAGCGGGGGGACAAGAGACCCAGTACTTC	CASSLAGGQETQYF
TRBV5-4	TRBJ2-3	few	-	TGTGCCAGCAGCTTGTATCCCCCGGGTACAGATACGCAGTATTTT	CASSLYPPGTDTQYF
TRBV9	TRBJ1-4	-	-	TGTGCCAGCAGCGTTCAGGGGCCTAATGAAAAACTGTTTTTT	CASSVQGPNEKLFF
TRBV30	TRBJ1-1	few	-	TGTGCCTGGAGTGTATTCGGGGGCACTGAAGCTTTCTTT	CAWSVFGGTEAFF
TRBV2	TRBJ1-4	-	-	TGTGCCAGCACAGGCGATTTTGCAACTAATGAAAAACTGTTTTTT	CASTGDFATNEKLFF
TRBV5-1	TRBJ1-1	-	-	TGCGCCAGCAGCTTGGCCCCAGGGCGGGAAACTGAAGCTTTCTTT	CASSLAPGRETEAFF
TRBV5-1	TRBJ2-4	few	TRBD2	TGCGCCAGCAGCTCGGAGCGGGAGGGCCGAGACATTCAGTACTTC	CASSSEREGRDIQYF
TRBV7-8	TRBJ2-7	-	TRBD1	TGTGCCAGCAGCTTAGAGGGGACAGACATCGAGCAGTACTTC	CASSLEGTDIEQYF
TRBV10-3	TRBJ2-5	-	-	TGTGCCACCCGGAGTGAAGAGACCCAGTACTTC	CATRSEETQYF